These 8 T cell receptor beta chains originate from one sample sequenced in a study of blood T cells in healthy people across ages. A second PCR of 7 to 11 cycles used a sample-barcoded 5' primer and a J-beta primer mix. TCRdb passed the 5' RACE reads through MiXCR, listing each CDR3 protein once. The table lists about 830,000 distinct CDR3 sequences, less than 80% of them singletons, with around 30% in the top ten. The sequenced sample was blood. The receptor source for this set is a man aged 25 to 45 in good health.

This sequence joins TRBV10-3 and TRBJ2-1; D unclear. The ends were cut back, 2 bases at V and 8 bases at J, with 10 bases in the middle. Germline assignment: CDR1 ENHRY and CDR2 SYGVKD. This CDR3 contains 13 residues. The CDR3 nucleotides are TGTGCCATCAGTGAGACCCATCCCGATGAGCAGTTCTTC. The encoded protein is CAISETHPDEQFF.

This clonotype was recorded once. CDR3 in amino acids: CASSYSERGVETQYF. The CDR3 nucleotides read TGTGCCAGCAGTTACTCTGAGCGGGGGGTTGAGACCCAGTACTTC. The chain is built from TRBV6-5 and TRBJ2-7, with 9 bases matching TRBD2. Gene TRBJ2-5 matches the end of the DNA better, so the J call may be wrong. The germline CDR1 and CDR2 sequences are MNHEY and SVGAGI. CDR3 length: 15 amino acids.

This sequence joins TRBV10-3 and TRBJ1-2; no clear D gene. The CDR3 is made up of 14 amino acids. Germline V gives CDR1 ENHRY, CDR2 SYGVKD. V was shortened by 2 bases and J by 0 bases, with 7 bases between the two germline ends. In DNA form, the CDR3 reads TGTGCCATCAGTGAGCCCAAGACTAACTATGGCTACACCTTC. Its protein product is CAISEPKTNYGYTF.

The J gene is TRBJ2-5, the V gene TRBV5-1; D gene uncertain. The CDR3 has 14 amino acids. Between the trimmed V and J ends, which lost 4 bases and 5 bases, there was a span of 15 bases. Germline CDR1 SGHRS, CDR2 YFSETQ. The CDR3 is CASSATTASETQYF. In DNA, the CDR3 is TGCGCCAGCAGCGCCACGACTGCTTCGGAGACCCAGTACTTC.

This clonotype turned up a few times. The gene calls are TRBV20-1 and TRBJ1-2; D may be TRBD1 (5 bases). The CDR3 has 15 residues. V was trimmed by 3 bases and J by 4 bases, leaving 18 bases between them. From germline, CDR1 is DFQATT and CDR2 SNEGSKA (reference sequence). CDR3 in DNA: TGCAGTGCTAGGGGGGGGTCAGGGCTCCCCTATGGCTACACCTTC. It encodes CSARGGSGLPYGYTF.

The chain recombines TRBV6-2 or TRBV6-3 with TRBJ2-6; perhaps TRBD1 as D (6 bases). This CDR3 comprises 19 residues. Germline CDR1 is MNHEY and CDR2 is SVGEGT. V lost 8 bases and J 0 bases, leaving 23 bases between the germline ends. CDR3 coding DNA: TGTGCCAGCTATTCCATCACAGGGTCCCCGCTCTCTGGGGCCAACGTCCTGACTTTC. This codes for CASYSITGSPLSGANVLTF.

The V call is TRBV10-3, the J call TRBJ1-1; weak D call: TRBD1 (5 bases). The germline V gene encodes CDR1 ENHRY and CDR2 SYGVKD. The V end lost 4 bases, the J end lost 3 bases, and 21 bases lay between the germline ends. The CDR3 runs to 17 residues. The CDR3 is CAISVNPVGGFYTEAFF. As DNA, the CDR3 is TGTGCCATCAGTGTAAACCCCGTGGGGGGGTTTTACACTGAAGCTTTCTTT.

The V gene is TRBV7-2, the J gene TRBJ1-2, with D perhaps matching TRBD1 (5 bases). The germline CDR1 and CDR2 sequences are SGHTA and FQGNSA. V was shortened by 2 bases and J by 5 bases, with 12 bases between the two germline ends. This CDR3 contains 14 residues. The CDR3 protein is CASSLTGPEYGYTF. CDR3 in DNA: TGTGCCAGCAGCTTAACAGGACCAGAGTATGGCTACACCTTC.